This is a list of T cell receptor beta chains from one sample in a study of blood T cell repertoires in COVID-19. Profiled with immunoSEQ multiplex PCR; TCRdb holds only in-frame clones, not every one. Among tens of thousands of clones listed, around 83% were seen once. The material sequenced was peripheral blood. The receptors derive from an elderly man with acute or convalescent COVID-19. The CDR3 runs from the conserved cysteine through the conserved F or W. The D gene is left open where the match is weak. Clone size is not always given. Where it is, it says once, few, many or a class for expanded clones.

d_gene	v_gene	j_gene	abundance	CDR3aa	CDR3nt
.	TRBV9	TRBJ2-1	.	CASSVVRIGEQFF	TGTGCCAGCAGCGTAGTGAGGATAGGTGAGCAGTTCTTC
TRBD2	TRBV5-5	TRBJ2-5	.	CASSFLAGVETQYF	TGTGCCAGCAGCTTCCTAGCGGGGGTGGAGACCCAGTACTTC
TRBD2	TRBV5-1	TRBJ2-3	.	CASSWGTSGERTSTDTQYF	TGCGCCAGCAGCTGGGGGACTAGCGGGGAGAGAACTAGCACAGATACGCAGTATTTT
.	TRBV11-3	TRBJ2-6	.	CASSLDIEELNPIGSGANVLTF	TGTGCCAGCAGCTTAGATATCGAGGAGCTCAACCCCATCGGCTCTGGGGCCAACGTCCTGACTTTC
TRBD2	TRBV7-2	TRBJ2-3	.	CASSLWASGGDTDTQYF	TGTGCCAGCTCACTTTGGGCTAGCGGGGGGGATACAGATACGCAGTATTTT
TRBD1	TRBV19	TRBJ1-2	few	CASSIDGTGVGYTF	TGTGCCAGTAGTATCGACGGGACAGGGGTTGGCTACACCTTC
.	TRBV5-4	TRBJ1-2	.	CASSTSGTQYGYTF	TGTGCCAGCAGTACCTCCGGGACACAATATGGCTACACCTTC
TRBD2	TRBV11-2	TRBJ2-1	.	CASSLVLAGEQFF	TGTGCCAGCAGCTTAGTACTAGCGGGAGAGCAGTTCTTC
TRBD1	TRBV7-2	TRBJ2-5	.	CASSLGDRGSETQYF	TGTGCCAGCAGCTTAGGGGACAGGGGATCGGAGACCCAGTACTTC
TRBD2	TRBV5-5	TRBJ2-3	.	CASTPRAGVPDTQYF	TGTGCCAGCACGCCTAGGGCGGGAGTTCCAGATACGCAGTATTTT
TRBD1	TRBV29-1	TRBJ2-7	once	CSVGGTGAYEQYF	TGCAGCGTCGGAGGGACAGGGGCCTACGAGCAGTACTTC
TRBD2	TRBV6-2/TRBV6-3	TRBJ2-5	.	CASSYNLLAGGNEETQYF	TGTGCCAGCAGTTACAATCTACTAGCGGGGGGCAACGAAGAGACCCAGTACTTC
.	TRBV9	TRBJ2-3	.	CASSVAPVETDTQYF	TGTGCCAGCAGCGTAGCTCCGGTCGAAACAGATACGCAGTATTTT
.	TRBV5-1	TRBJ1-2	.	CASSLTSNYGYTF	TGCGCCAGCAGCTTGACATCAAACTATGGCTACACCTTC
.	TRBV7-2	TRBJ2-4	.	CASSSLRDIQYF	TGTGCCAGCAGCTCTTTGAGGGACATTCAGTACTTC
.	TRBV5-1	TRBJ2-7	.	CASSLGGGTGVDYEQYF	TGCGCCAGCAGCTTGGGGGGAGGAACAGGGGTGGACTACGAGCAGTACTTC
.	TRBV4-3	TRBJ1-2	.	CASSQAGGDYGYTF	TGCGCCAGCAGCCAGGCGGGGGGGGACTATGGCTACACCTTC
TRBD1	TRBV4-2	TRBJ2-6	.	CASSQQPGQGRKGGANVLTF	TGTGCCAGCAGCCAGCAACCGGGACAGGGCCGAAAAGGGGGGGCCAACGTCCTGACTTTC
TRBD2	TRBV27	TRBJ2-3	.	CASSGLLAGGTDTQYF	TGTGCCAGCAGTGGCCTGCTCGCGGGGGGCACAGATACGCAGTATTTT
.	TRBV9	TRBJ1-5	.	CASSVGGTANQPQHF	TGTGCCAGCAGCGTAGGCGGGACGGCAAATCAGCCCCAGCATTTT
.	TRBV3-1/TRBV3-2	TRBJ1-2	.	CASSQDRFGGPIYGYTF	TGTGCCAGCAGCCAAGATAGGTTCGGGGGGCCAATCTATGGCTACACCTTC
TRBD2	TRBV6-2/TRBV6-3	TRBJ2-1	.	CASSYEASGVTYNEQFF	TGTGCCAGCAGTTATGAGGCTAGCGGGGTTACCTACAATGAGCAGTTCTTC
TRBD2	TRBV6-1	TRBJ2-3	.	CASSVASGGVVDTQYF	TGTGCCAGCAGTGTCGCTAGCGGGGGGGTAGTGGATACGCAGTATTTT
.	TRBV19	TRBJ2-6	.	CASSILRHPGGANVLTF	TGTGCCAGTAGTATCCTGCGACATCCAGGTGGGGCCAACGTCCTGACTTTC
TRBD1	TRBV5-6	TRBJ2-5	.	CASSVDRAETQYF	TGTGCCAGCAGCGTGGACAGGGCGGAGACCCAGTACTTC
TRBD2	TRBV4-2	TRBJ2-7	.	CASSLLGLWAGGSYEQYF	TGTGCCAGCAGCCTGCTTGGCCTTTGGGCTGGCGGGAGCTACGAGCAGTACTTC
TRBD2	TRBV10-3	TRBJ2-5	once	CAISGELAGVQETQYF	TGTGCCATCAGTGGCGAACTAGCGGGAGTTCAAGAGACCCAGTACTTC
TRBD1	TRBV10-3	TRBJ2-2	.	CAISERQGAGTGELFF	TGTGCCATCAGTGAGAGACAGGGGGCCGGAACCGGGGAGCTGTTTTTT
.	TRBV12-5	TRBJ1-1	.	CASGLSGAGYTEAFF	TGTGCTAGTGGTTTGAGCGGTGCGGGGTACACTGAAGCTTTCTTT
TRBD1	TRBV27	TRBJ1-1	.	CASSSDRDTEAFF	TGTGCCAGCAGTTCGGACAGGGACACTGAAGCTTTCTTT
TRBD1	TRBV2	TRBJ2-7	once	CASSVGTVSSYEQYF	TGTGCCAGCAGTGTAGGGACAGTTAGCTCCTACGAGCAGTACTTC
TRBD1	TRBV4-1	TRBJ1-2	.	CASSQEGQDLGYTF	TGCGCCAGCAGCCAAGAAGGACAGGATCTAGGCTACACCTTC
TRBD1	TRBV11-3	TRBJ1-1	.	CASSSGQGGGTEAFF	TGTGCCAGCAGCTCCGGACAGGGAGGAGGCACTGAAGCTTTCTTT
TRBD2	TRBV19	TRBJ2-7	.	CASALKHLAGGRNYEQYF	TGTGCCAGTGCCCTCAAGCATCTAGCGGGAGGGCGAAACTACGAGCAGTACTTC
TRBD2	TRBV5-4	TRBJ2-7	.	CASSPGGLAVSYEQYF	TGTGCCAGCAGCCCAGGGGGACTAGCGGTATCCTACGAGCAGTACTTC
.	TRBV3-1/TRBV3-2	TRBJ1-1	once	CASSHGEGTEAFF	TGTGCCAGCAGCCATGGGGAGGGCACTGAAGCTTTCTTT
.	TRBV27	TRBJ1-2	.	CASSPNFAQGTDGYTF	TGTGCCAGCAGCCCTAATTTCGCCCAGGGTACCGATGGCTACACCTTC
TRBD2	TRBV5-1	TRBJ2-7	.	CASSLSRETTYEQYF	TGCGCCAGCAGCTTGTCGCGGGAGACCACCTACGAGCAGTACTTC
TRBD1	TRBV11-2	TRBJ1-1	.	CASSRTGQRMDTEAFF	TGTGCCAGCAGCCGGACAGGTCAAAGGATGGACACTGAAGCTTTCTTT
.	TRBV5-1	TRBJ2-3	.	CASKSEGIRTDTQYF	TGCGCCAGCAAATCGGAGGGTATTCGCACAGATACGCAGTATTTT
TRBD2	TRBV11-3	TRBJ2-3	.	CASSLGGGRADTQYF	TGTGCCAGCAGCTTAGGAGGCGGGAGGGCAGATACGCAGTATTTT
TRBD1	TRBV5-6	TRBJ2-2	.	CASSLTGAGELFF	TGTGCCAGCAGCTTGACAGGGGCCGGGGAGCTGTTTTTT
.	TRBV5-6	TRBJ2-7	.	CASSLGWGRVDEQYF	TGTGCCAGCAGCTTGGGGTGGGGGCGCGTCGACGAGCAGTACTTC
TRBD1	TRBV6-2/TRBV6-3	TRBJ2-7	.	CASSYRDRGAYEQYF	TGTGCCAGCAGTTACCGGGACAGGGGGGCCTACGAGCAGTACTTC
.	TRBV7-2	TRBJ2-2	few	CASTQAGELFF	TGTGCCAGCACCCAGGCCGGGGAGCTGTTTTTT
.	TRBV4-1	TRBJ1-2	.	CASSRGEGANYGYTF	TGCGCCAGCAGCCGAGGTGAAGGGGCTAACTATGGCTACACCTTC
TRBD2	TRBV10-2	TRBJ2-5	.	CASALAGAETQYF	TGCGCCAGCGCCCTAGCGGGGGCCGAGACCCAGTACTTC
TRBD1	TRBV27	TRBJ1-5	.	CASSAYRGLNQPQHF	TGTGCCAGCAGTGCCTACAGGGGTCTCAATCAGCCCCAGCATTTT
TRBD2	TRBV4-1	TRBJ2-7	medium-sized	CASSQTAGALEQYF	TGCGCCAGCAGCCAAACAGCGGGAGCTCTCGAGCAGTACTTC
TRBD2	TRBV7-8	TRBJ2-2	.	CASSLSASGNTGELFF	TGTGCCAGCAGCTTATCGGCTAGCGGAAACACCGGGGAGCTGTTTTTT
.	TRBV7-3	TRBJ2-6	.	CASSWGDSGANVLTF	TGTGCCAGCAGCTGGGGGGACTCTGGGGCCAACGTCCTGACTTTC
.	TRBV5-1	TRBJ2-1	.	CASSLGGGNSYNEQFF	TGCGCCAGCAGCTTGGGGGGCGGGAACTCCTACAATGAGCAGTTCTTC
.	TRBV5-1	TRBJ1-1	.	CASSLAKNTEAFF	TGCGCCAGCAGCTTGGCAAAGAACACTGAAGCTTTCTTT
.	TRBV6-6	TRBJ1-1	.	CASSRRAGAEMNTEAFF	TGTGCCAGCAGTCGTAGGGCGGGGGCAGAGATGAACACTGAAGCTTTCTTT
TRBD2	TRBV28	TRBJ2-7	.	CASSSPAGGYHYEQYF	TGTGCCAGCAGCTCACCAGCGGGAGGTTACCACTACGAGCAGTACTTC